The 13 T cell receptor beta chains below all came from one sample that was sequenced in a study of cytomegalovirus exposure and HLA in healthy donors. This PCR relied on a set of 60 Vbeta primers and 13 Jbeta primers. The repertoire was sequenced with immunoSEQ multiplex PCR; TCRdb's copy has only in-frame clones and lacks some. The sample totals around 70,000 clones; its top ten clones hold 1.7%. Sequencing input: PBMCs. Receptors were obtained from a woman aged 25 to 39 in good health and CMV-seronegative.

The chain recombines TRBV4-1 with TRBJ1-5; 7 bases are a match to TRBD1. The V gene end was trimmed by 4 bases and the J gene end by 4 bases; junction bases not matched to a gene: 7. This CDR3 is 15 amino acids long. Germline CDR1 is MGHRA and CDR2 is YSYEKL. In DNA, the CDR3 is TGCGCCAGCAGCCTTACGGGGACAGTTAATCAGCCCCAGCATTTT. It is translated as CASSLTGTVNQPQHF.

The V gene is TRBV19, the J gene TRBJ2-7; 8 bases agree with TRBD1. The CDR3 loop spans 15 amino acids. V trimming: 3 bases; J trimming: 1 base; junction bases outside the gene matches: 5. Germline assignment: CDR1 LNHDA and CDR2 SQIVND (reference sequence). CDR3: CASSILGQGSYEQYF. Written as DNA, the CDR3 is TGTGCCAGTAGTATCCTAGGACAGGGATCCTACGAGCAGTACTTC.

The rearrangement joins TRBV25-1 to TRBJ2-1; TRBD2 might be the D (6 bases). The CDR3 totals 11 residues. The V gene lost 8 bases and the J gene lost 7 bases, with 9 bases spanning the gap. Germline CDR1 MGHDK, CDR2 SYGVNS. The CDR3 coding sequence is TGTGCCAGCGGGAGGATGAATGAGCAGTTCTTC. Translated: CASGRMNEQFF.

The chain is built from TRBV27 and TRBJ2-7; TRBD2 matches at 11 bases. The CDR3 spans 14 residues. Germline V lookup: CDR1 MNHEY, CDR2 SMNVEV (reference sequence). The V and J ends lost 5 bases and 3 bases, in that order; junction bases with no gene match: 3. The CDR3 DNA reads TGTGCCAGCAGTCTTAGCGGGAGGGTCTACGAGCAGTACTTC. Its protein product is CASSLSGRVYEQYF.

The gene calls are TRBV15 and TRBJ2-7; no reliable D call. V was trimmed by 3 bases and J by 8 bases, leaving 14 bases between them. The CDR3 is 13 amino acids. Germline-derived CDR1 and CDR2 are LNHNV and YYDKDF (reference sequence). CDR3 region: CATSSDTNKKQYF. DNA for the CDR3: TGTGCCACCAGCAGTGACACCAACAAAAAGCAGTACTTC.

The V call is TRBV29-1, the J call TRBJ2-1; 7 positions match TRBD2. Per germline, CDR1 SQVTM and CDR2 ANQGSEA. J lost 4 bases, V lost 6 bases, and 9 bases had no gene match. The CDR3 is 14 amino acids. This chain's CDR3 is CSVVWDYLYNEQFF. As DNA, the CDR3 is TGCAGCGTCGTTTGGGACTACCTATACAATGAGCAGTTCTTC.

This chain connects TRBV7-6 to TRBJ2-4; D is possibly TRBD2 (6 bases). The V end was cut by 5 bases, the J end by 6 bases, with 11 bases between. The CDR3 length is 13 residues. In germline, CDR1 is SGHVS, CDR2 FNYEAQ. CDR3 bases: TGTGCCAGCAGCCCAGGGCGGGGAAACATTCAGTACTTC. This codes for CASSPGRGNIQYF.

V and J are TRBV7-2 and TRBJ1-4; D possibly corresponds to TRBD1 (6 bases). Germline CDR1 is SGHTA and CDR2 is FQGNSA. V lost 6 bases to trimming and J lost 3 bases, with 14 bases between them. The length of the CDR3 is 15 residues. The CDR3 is CASRGAAGANEKLFF. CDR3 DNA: TGTGCCAGCAGGGGAGCGGCAGGGGCTAATGAAAAACTGTTTTTT.

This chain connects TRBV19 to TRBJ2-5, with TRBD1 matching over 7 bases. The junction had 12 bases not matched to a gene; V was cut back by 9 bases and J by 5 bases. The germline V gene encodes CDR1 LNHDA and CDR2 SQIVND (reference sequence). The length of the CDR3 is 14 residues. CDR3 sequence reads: CASRDSLTRETQYF. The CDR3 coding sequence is TGTGCCAGCCGGGACAGCCTTACCCGGGAGACCCAGTACTTC.

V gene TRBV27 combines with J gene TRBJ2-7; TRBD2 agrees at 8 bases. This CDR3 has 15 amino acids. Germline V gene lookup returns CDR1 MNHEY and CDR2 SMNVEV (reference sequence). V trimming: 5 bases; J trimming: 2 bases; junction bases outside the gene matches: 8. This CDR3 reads CASSPLGGGTYEQYF. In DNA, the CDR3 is TGTGCCAGCAGTCCCTTAGGCGGGGGGACCTACGAGCAGTACTTC.

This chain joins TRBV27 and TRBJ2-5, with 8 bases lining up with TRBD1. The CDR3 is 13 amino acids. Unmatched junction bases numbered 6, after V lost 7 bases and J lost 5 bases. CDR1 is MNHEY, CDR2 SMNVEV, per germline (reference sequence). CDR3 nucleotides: TGTGCCAGCAAGCCAGGACAGGGCGAGACCCAGTACTTC. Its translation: CASKPGQGETQYF.

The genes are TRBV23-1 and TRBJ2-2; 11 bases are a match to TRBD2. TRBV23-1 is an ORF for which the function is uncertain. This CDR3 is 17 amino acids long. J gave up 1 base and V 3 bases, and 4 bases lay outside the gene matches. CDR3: CASSHGSGRENTGELFF. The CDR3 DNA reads TGCGCCAGCAGTCATGGTAGCGGGAGGGAGAACACCGGGGAGCTGTTTTTT.

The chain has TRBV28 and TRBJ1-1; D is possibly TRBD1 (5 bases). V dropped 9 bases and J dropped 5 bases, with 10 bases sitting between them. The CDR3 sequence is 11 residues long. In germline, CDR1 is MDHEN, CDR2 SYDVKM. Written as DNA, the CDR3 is TGTGCCAGTAGGGGCCCGACTGAAGCTTTCTTT. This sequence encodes CASRGPTEAFF.